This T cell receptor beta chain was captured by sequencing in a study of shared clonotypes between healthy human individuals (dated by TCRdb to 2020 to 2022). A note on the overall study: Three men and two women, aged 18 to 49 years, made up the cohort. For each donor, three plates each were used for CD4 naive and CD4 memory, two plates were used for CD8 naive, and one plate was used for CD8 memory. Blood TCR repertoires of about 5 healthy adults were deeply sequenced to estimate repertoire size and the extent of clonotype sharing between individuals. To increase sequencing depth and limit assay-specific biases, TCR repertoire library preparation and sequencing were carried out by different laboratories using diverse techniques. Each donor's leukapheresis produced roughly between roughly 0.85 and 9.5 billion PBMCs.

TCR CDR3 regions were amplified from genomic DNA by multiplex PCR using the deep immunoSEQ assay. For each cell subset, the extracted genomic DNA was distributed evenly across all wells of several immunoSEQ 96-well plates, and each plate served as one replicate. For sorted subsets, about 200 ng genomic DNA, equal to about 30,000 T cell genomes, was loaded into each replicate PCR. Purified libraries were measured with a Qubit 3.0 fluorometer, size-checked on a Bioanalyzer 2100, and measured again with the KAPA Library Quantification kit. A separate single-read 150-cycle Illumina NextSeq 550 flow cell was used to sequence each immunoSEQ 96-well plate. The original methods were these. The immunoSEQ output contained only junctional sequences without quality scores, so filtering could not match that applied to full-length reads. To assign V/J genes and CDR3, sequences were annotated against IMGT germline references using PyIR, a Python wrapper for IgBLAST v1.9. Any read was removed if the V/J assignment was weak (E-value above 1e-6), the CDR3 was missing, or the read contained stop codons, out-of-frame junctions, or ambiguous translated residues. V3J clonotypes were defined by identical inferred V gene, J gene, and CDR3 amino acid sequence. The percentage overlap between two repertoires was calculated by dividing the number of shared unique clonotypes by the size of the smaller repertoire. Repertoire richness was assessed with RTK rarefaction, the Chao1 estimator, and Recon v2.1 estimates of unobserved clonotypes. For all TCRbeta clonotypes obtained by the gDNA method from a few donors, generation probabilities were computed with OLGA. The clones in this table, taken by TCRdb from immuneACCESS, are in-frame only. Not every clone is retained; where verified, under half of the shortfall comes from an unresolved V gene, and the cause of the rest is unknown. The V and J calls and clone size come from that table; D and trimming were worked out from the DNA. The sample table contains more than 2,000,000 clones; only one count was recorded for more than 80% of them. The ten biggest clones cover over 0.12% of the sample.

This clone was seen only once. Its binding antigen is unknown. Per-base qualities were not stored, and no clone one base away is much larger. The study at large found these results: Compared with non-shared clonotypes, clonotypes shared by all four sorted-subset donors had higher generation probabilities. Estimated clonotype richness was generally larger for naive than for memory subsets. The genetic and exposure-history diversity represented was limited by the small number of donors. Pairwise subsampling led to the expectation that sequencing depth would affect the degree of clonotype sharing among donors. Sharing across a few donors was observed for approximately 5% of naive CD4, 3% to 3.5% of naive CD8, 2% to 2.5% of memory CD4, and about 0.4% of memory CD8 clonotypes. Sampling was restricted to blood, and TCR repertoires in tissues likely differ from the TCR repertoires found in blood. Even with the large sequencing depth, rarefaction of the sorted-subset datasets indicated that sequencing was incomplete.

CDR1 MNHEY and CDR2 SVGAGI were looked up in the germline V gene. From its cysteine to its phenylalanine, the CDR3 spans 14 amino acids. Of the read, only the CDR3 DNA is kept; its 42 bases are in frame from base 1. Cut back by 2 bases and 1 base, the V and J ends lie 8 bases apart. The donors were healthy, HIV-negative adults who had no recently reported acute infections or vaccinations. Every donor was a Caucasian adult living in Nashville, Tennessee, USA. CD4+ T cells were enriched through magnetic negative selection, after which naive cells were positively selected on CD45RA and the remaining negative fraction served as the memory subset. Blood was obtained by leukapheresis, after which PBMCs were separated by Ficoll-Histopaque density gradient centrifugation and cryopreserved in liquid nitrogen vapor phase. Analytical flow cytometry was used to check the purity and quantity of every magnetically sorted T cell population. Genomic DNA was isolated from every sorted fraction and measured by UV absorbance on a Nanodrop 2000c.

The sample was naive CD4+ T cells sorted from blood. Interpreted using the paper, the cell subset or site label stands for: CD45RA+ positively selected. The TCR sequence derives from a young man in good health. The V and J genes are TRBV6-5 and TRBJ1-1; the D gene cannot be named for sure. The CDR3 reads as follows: CASSYGDRNTEAFF. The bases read TGTGCCAGCAGTTACGGAGACCGGAACACTGAAGCTTTCTTT.